Detailed here is one T cell receptor (beta chain). Antigen specificity is unknown. The source of the sample is a study of blood T cells in healthy people across ages. Study-wide findings and caveats: The study could not conclusively compare naive and antigen-experienced cells, given its unsorted PBMCs. Naive T cell percentage by flow cytometry tracked strongly with beta diversity.

This CDR3 is 16 amino acids long. Trimming took off 3 bases at V and 2 bases at J, with 14 bases between the two ends. A J-beta primer mix and a sample-barcoded 5' primer were used in a second PCR of about 7 to 12 cycles. All cDNA molecules were each tagged by a template-switch adaptor with 12 random nucleotides. Each CDR3 protein is one row after TCRdb ran MiXCR on the 5' RACE reads. Here the sample spans fewer than 2,000,000 distinct CDR3 sequences, around 40% being singletons. Sequencing was performed on blood. The receptor was isolated from a human donor in good health. The chain recombines TRBV12-3 or TRBV12-4 with TRBJ1-3; perhaps TRBD1 as D (5 bases). The CDR3: CASSFSGLGAGNTIYF. The CDR3 DNA is TGTGCCAGCAGTTTCTCAGGGCTCGGTGCTGGAAACACCATATATTTT.